What follows are 24 T cell receptor beta chains derived from one specimen sequenced in a study of cytomegalovirus exposure and HLA in healthy donors. The PCR ran on 60 Vbeta and 13 Jbeta primers. Profiled with immunoSEQ multiplex PCR; TCRdb holds only in-frame clones, not every one. Seen here are approximately 190,000 clones, approximately 88% observed once, and the top ten hold roughly 2.6%. Sequenced sample: PBMCs. These receptors came from a woman aged 50 to 65 in good health and CMV-seropositive.

The chain carries TRBV7-8 and TRBJ2-3; the D gene is possibly TRBD2 (6 bases). Germline CDR1 and CDR2: SGHVS and FQNEAQ. The germline V and J ends were trimmed by 5 bases and 1 base, with 13 bases remaining between them. This CDR3 has 15 amino acids. CDR3 sequence (DNA): TGTGCCAGCAGCGACCGACTAGACGGCACAGATACGCAGTATTTT. Amino acids: CASSDRLDGTDTQYF.

The CDR3 DNA reads TGTGCCAGTAGTGCCAGTATTCAATATAGCAATCAGCCCCAGCATTTT. Translating gives CASSASIQYSNQPQHF. This chain joins TRBV19 and TRBJ1-5; D remains ambiguous. CDR1 is LNHDA and CDR2 is SQIVND in the germline V gene (reference sequence). V was trimmed by 5 bases and J by 0 bases, leaving 14 bases between them. The CDR3 is 16 residues long.

The V call is TRBV5-4, the J call TRBJ2-7; 10 bases align to TRBD1. V lost 5 bases to trimming and J lost 2 bases; unmatched junction nucleotides: 7. Germline V gives CDR1 SGHNT, CDR2 YYREEE (reference sequence). The CDR3 is 15 amino acids. The CDR3 here is CASRRGTGDAYEQYF. CDR3 coding DNA: TGTGCCAGCAGAAGAGGGACAGGGGATGCCTACGAGCAGTACTTC.

The chain joins TRBV25-1 to TRBJ2-3; tentative D call: TRBD2 (5 bases). Germline lookup yields CDR1 MGHDK and CDR2 SYGVNS. With 7 bases removed from V and 2 bases from J, the gap between germline ends came to 10 bases. The CDR3 runs 13 residues. This CDR3 reads CASTWTATDTQYF. CDR3 in DNA: TGTGCCAGCACCTGGACTGCCACAGATACGCAGTATTTT.

V gene TRBV11-2 combines with J gene TRBJ2-2; tentatively, D is TRBD2 (6 bases). Germline CDR1 reads SGHAT; CDR2 reads FQNNGV. There are 17 residues in the CDR3. With 5 bases removed from V and 2 bases from J, the gap between germline ends came to 18 bases. The CDR3 is CASSHRPGTPNTGELFF. DNA for the CDR3: TGTGCCAGCAGCCACCGACCCGGGACTCCAAACACCGGGGAGCTGTTTTTT.

The chain carries TRBV10-3 and TRBJ1-3; 8 bases line up with TRBD1. In germline, CDR1 is ENHRY, CDR2 SYGVKD. V was pared by 0 bases and J by 3 bases, with 4 bases of the junction left unmatched. The CDR3 has 16 residues. In DNA form, the CDR3 reads TGTGCCATCAGTGAGTCGACAGGGGCCCTTGGAAACACCATATATTTT. Its translation is CAISESTGALGNTIYF.

The V call is TRBV15, the J call TRBJ2-2; a weak D match, TRBD1 (5 bases). This CDR3 contains 16 residues. V was pared by 1 base and J by 0 bases, with 9 bases between. Looked up from germline, CDR1 is LNHNV and CDR2 is YYDKDF (reference sequence). Here the CDR3 DNA reads TGTGCCACCAGCAGAGGACAGAAACCGAACACCGGGGAGCTGTTTTTT. Residues: CATSRGQKPNTGELFF.

Note on this clone: Relative to the germline gene, one junction end is altered; a read error may explain this. Other DNA sequences in the same sample also yield this CDR3. The J gene is TRBJ2-6, the V gene TRBV19, with TRBD1 as a possible D gene (6 bases). In germline, CDR1 is LNHDA, CDR2 SQIVND (reference sequence). The CDR3 is 15 residues long. The CDR3 DNA reads TGTGCCAGTAGTACTAACAGGGATGGGGCCAACGTCCTGACCTTC. It codes for CASSTNRDGANVLTF.

The chain uses TRBV7-9 and TRBJ2-3, with 8 bases matching TRBD2. Trimming cost V 6 bases and J 5 bases; bases outside gene matches: 10. The CDR3 covers 15 residues. CDR1 is SEHNR, CDR2 FQNEAQ, per germline (reference sequence). CDR3 nucleotides: TGTGCCAGCAGGTCCGGCGGGGGGCGAGGAGATACGCAGTATTTT. Amino acid sequence: CASRSGGGRGDTQYF.

There are a few counts of this clone. The rearrangement joins TRBV4-1 to TRBJ1-1, with TRBD1 identical over 7 bases. Germline loops: CDR1 MGHRA, CDR2 YSYEKL. V lost 3 bases to trimming and J lost 1 base; unmatched junction nucleotides: 5. The CDR3 has 15 amino acids. CDR3 protein: CASSQPGTANTEAFF. The CDR3 DNA is TGCGCCAGCAGCCAGCCCGGGACAGCGAACACTGAAGCTTTCTTT.

Details on this clone: Other DNA variants within this sample encode the same CDR3. The chain has TRBV6-5 and TRBJ1-5; possibly TRBD1 for D (6 bases). This CDR3 region has 12 residues. V shed 9 bases and J shed 4 bases, with 10 bases lying between them. CDR1 MNHEY and CDR2 SVGAGI come from the germline V gene. The CDR3 region has the DNA TGTGCCAGGCCGCAGGGGAATCAGCCCCAGCATTTT. Protein product: CARPQGNQPQHF.

The rearrangement joins TRBV6-5 to TRBJ1-3; tentatively, D is TRBD1 (5 bases). Between the trimmed V and J ends, which lost 2 bases and 2 bases, there was a span of 7 bases. Germline CDR1 is MNHEY and CDR2 is SVGAGI. The CDR3 spans 14 residues. The CDR3 protein is CASSYGGTGNTIYF. CDR3 in DNA: TGTGCCAGCAGTTACGGGGGGACTGGAAACACCATATATTTT.

The genes are TRBV13 and TRBJ2-1, with 8 nucleotides matching TRBD2. CDR1 is PRHDT and CDR2 is FYEKMQ in the germline V gene (reference sequence). The CDR3 is 14 residues long. With V trimmed by 3 bases and J by 9 bases, 7 bases remained unmatched. This CDR3 is CASSFGRGGGEQFF. For the CDR3, the DNA is TGTGCCAGCAGCTTTGGCCGGGGGGGCGGTGAGCAGTTCTTC.

The rearrangement links TRBV11-2 to TRBJ2-5; 9 nucleotides agree with TRBD2. V shed 1 base and J 5 bases; nucleotides not matched to a gene: 5. The CDR3 covers 15 residues. Germline-derived CDR1 and CDR2 are SGHAT and FQNNGV. The CDR3 region is CASSLGAGGRETQYF. In DNA form, the CDR3 reads TGTGCCAGCAGCTTAGGCGCGGGGGGGCGTGAGACCCAGTACTTC. Full variable domain (missing parts from reference TRBV11-2 and TRBJ2-5): EAGVAQSPRYKIIEKRQSVAFWCNPISGHATLYWYQQILGQGPKLLIQFQNNGVVDDSQLPKDRFSAERLKGVDSTLKIQPAKLEDSAVYLCASSLGAGGRETQYFGPGTRLLVL.

The chain carries TRBV28 and TRBJ1-2; D uncertain. V dropped 5 bases and J dropped 6 bases, with 10 bases sitting between them. The CDR3 has 12 amino acids. Germline CDR1 MDHEN, CDR2 SYDVKM. The CDR3 here is CASSGGGDGYTF. CDR3 bases: TGTGCCAGCAGTGGTGGCGGGGATGGCTACACCTTC.

This sequence joins TRBV19 and TRBJ2-3; D uncertain. CDR1 LNHDA and CDR2 SQIVND come from the germline V gene (reference sequence). The CDR3 covers 15 residues. The germline V and J ends were trimmed by 7 bases and 0 bases, with 14 bases remaining between them. The CDR3 DNA reads TGTGCCAGTACGTACTCGCAAACTAGCACAGATACGCAGTATTTT. Its translation: CASTYSQTSTDTQYF.

The CDR3 region is CASSTGTGGVGEQYF. CDR3 in DNA: TGTGCCAGCAGTACCGGGACAGGGGGCGTCGGGGAGCAGTACTTC. J is TRBJ2-7 and V is TRBV27; TRBD1 matches at 12 bases. This CDR3 is 15 amino acids long. Germline CDR1 reads MNHEY; CDR2 reads SMNVEV (reference sequence). With 5 bases clipped from V and 7 bases from J, the junction kept 9 bases outside the gene matches.

In DNA, the CDR3 is TGTGCCAGCAGCTTACAGGGGACAGGGGGAAATGAGCAGTTCTTC. Encoded protein: CASSLQGTGGNEQFF. The V call is TRBV7-3, the J call TRBJ2-1; 11 bases fit TRBD1. CDR3 length: 15 amino acids. Germline loops: CDR1 SGHTA, CDR2 FQGTGA. Germline trimming cut 2 bases from V and 7 bases from J; bases unmatched to any gene: 4.

The CDR3 protein is CASSPRQGDYEQYF. The CDR3 DNA is TGTGCCAGCAGCCCAAGACAGGGGGATTACGAGCAGTACTTC. The chain carries TRBV9 and TRBJ2-5; 9 bases line up with TRBD1. The end of the DNA aligns better with TRBJ2-7, so the J call may be wrong. This CDR3 comprises 14 residues. Germline V gene data show CDR1 as SGDLS and CDR2 as YYNGEE.

V gene TRBV7-9 combines with J gene TRBJ2-3; the D gene is possibly TRBD2 (5 bases). The CDR3 covers 15 residues. The V and J ends lost 6 bases and 2 bases respectively, with 15 bases between them. Germline values: CDR1 SEHNR, CDR2 FQNEAQ (reference sequence). The CDR3 loop is CASRGLGLATDTQYF. CDR3 in DNA: TGTGCCAGCAGAGGTTTAGGCCTAGCCACAGATACGCAGTATTTT.

The V call is TRBV7-9, the J call TRBJ2-5; 8 bases line up with TRBD2. CDR1 is SEHNR and CDR2 is FQNEAQ in the germline V gene (reference sequence). The trim removed 5 bases at V and 1 base at J, leaving 12 bases unmatched. The CDR3 is 17 residues long. CDR3 loop: CASSRRGTGGAQETQYF. The CDR3 coding sequence is TGTGCCAGCAGCCGCCGGGGGACCGGGGGGGCCCAAGAGACCCAGTACTTC.

The chain has TRBV23-1 and TRBJ1-1, with unresolved D. TRBV23-1 is an ORF for which the function is uncertain. V was clipped by 0 bases and J by 7 bases, with 6 bases between them. This CDR3 spans 12 amino acids. The CDR3 coding sequence is TGCGCCAGCAGTCAATCGGGCGATGAAGCTTTCTTT. It translates to CASSQSGDEAFF.

The V gene is TRBV28, the J gene TRBJ2-1; 8 nucleotides match TRBD1. CDR1 is MDHEN, CDR2 SYDVKM, per germline. J lost 9 bases, V lost 7 bases, and 14 bases had no gene match. CDR3 length equals 15 residues. The DNA for the CDR3 is TGTGCCAGCACCACCGGACAGGGAAATTTTGTTGAGCAGTTCTTC. Translation: CASTTGQGNFVEQFF.

The chain carries TRBV2 and TRBJ2-1; no definite D call. Germline values: CDR1 SNHLY, CDR2 FYNNEI. This CDR3 has 10 amino acids. The germline V and J ends were trimmed by 8 bases and 10 bases, with 9 bases remaining between them. CDR3 sequence: CASRVREQFF. In DNA, the CDR3 is TGTGCCAGCCGGGTGCGGGAGCAGTTCTTC.